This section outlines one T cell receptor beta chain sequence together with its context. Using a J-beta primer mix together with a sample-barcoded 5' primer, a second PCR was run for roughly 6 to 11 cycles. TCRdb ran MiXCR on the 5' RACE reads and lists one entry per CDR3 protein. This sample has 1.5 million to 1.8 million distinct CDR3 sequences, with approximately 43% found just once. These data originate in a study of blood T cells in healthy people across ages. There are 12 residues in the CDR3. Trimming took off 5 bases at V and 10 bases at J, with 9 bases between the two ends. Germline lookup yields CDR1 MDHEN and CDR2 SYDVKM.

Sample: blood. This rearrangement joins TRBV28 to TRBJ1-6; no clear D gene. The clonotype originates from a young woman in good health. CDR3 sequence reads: CASSAVMSPLHF. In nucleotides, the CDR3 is TGTGCCAGCAGTGCCGTGATGTCACCCCTCCACTTT.